This T cell receptor beta chain was sequenced during a study of T cell responses to AZD1222 COVID-19 vaccine. Regarding the study as a whole: The donor group comprised mostly white British people and more females; the analysis possibly underestimated clonal diversity.

The protocol was immunoSEQ multiplex PCR, while the TCRdb copy is restricted to in-frame clones and leaves out a portion. The table includes approximately 94,000 clones, around 87% detected once. To note about this clone: Its antigen is still unknown.

Trimming took 1 base from V and 0 from J; bases not matched to a gene: 2. CDR1 is SEHNR and CDR2 is FQNEAQ in the germline V gene (reference sequence). CDR3 length equals 15 residues. This TCR was recovered from an adult in good health. The chain uses TRBV7-9 and TRBJ1-1; 7 positions agree with TRBD1. Specimen: peripheral blood, collected on day 0 of MenACWY control vaccination. The DNA of the CDR3 is TGTGCCAGCAGCTTAGTCCAGGGGGTGAACACTGAAGCTTTCTTT. Encoded protein: CASSLVQGVNTEAFF. Combining the CDR3 with reference TRBV7-9 and TRBJ1-1 gives the whole variable domain DTGVSQNPRHKITKRGQNVTFRCDPISEHNRLYWYRQTLGQGPEFLTYFQNEAQLEKSRLLSDRFSAERPKGSFSTLEIQRTEQGDSAMYLCASSLVQGVNTEAFFGQGTRLTVV.